The 21 T cell receptor beta chains below come from one sample, sequenced in a study of CXCR3-negative and CXCR3-positive naive CD8 T cells (dated by TCRdb to the late 2010s). The antigens these receptors bind are not known. Instrument used: NextSeq 550. The Human TCR Profiling Kit (MiLaboratory) was used to prepare UMI-labeled 5' RACE TRB cDNA libraries. The reads, reprocessed by TCRdb, yield one row per CDR3 protein sequence and no DNA. This sample's records show around 130,000 distinct CDR3 sequences. Roughly 0.62% of the sample is in the top ten clones. The investigation overall reported the following: TRB CDR3s from CXCR3-positive naive cells showed higher hydrophobicity (lower Kidera factor 4), lower energy, and higher strength and volume indices than CXCR3-negative naive cells.

The sequencing input was naive CXCR3+ CD8+ T cells from blood. The cell subset or site tag for this specimen amounts to: CD45RO-CCR7+CD27+CD95- naive CD8+ T cells expressing CXCR3 (TNR3+). These receptor sequences come from a human donor in good health. Some clones in this sample may be carry-over from other donors' samples.

The chain employs TRBV20-1 and TRBJ2-1; TCRdb reports TRBD2, a call that lacks DNA to check it against. This CDR3 comprises 16 residues. Germline V gene sequence: CDR1 DFQATT, CDR2 SNEGSKA (reference sequence). The CDR3 is CSAEGLARGFVDEQFF.

This sequence joins TRBV7-8 and TRBJ2-7. Germline V gene data show CDR1 as SGHVS and CDR2 as FQNEAQ. The CDR3 runs 13 residues. The CDR3 spells CASSLAYRDEQYF.

The chain's CDR3 is CASRTSLAGGPADEQFF. The V gene is TRBV12-3 or TRBV12-4, the J gene TRBJ2-1; without DNA, the TCRdb call of TRBD2 cannot be checked. The CDR3 covers 17 residues.

Here the CDR3 reads CASSLIVNTEAFF. The rearrangement joins TRBV27 to TRBJ1-1. This CDR3 comprises 13 residues. The V gene's germline CDR1 is MNHEY and CDR2 SMNVEV (reference sequence).

The V and J genes are TRBV28 and TRBJ2-7. The CDR3 is made up of 13 amino acids. Germline lookup yields CDR1 MDHEN and CDR2 SYDVKM. CDR3: CASSLTDTYEQYF. The complete variable domain, with remaining parts taken from reference TRBV28 and TRBJ2-7, reads DVKVTQSSRYLVKRTGEKVFLECVQDMDHENMFWYRQDPGLGLRLIYFSYDVKMKEKGDIPEGYSVSREKKERFSLILESASTNQTSMYLCASSLTDTYEQYFGPGTRLTVT.

The chain recombines TRBV29-1 with TRBJ2-3; TCRdb designates TRBD1, a call that cannot be tested without DNA. The CDR3 length is 13 residues. The germline V gene encodes CDR1 SQVTM and CDR2 ANQGSEA. CDR3 in amino acids: CCGRDTYTDTQYF.

This sequence joins TRBV23-1 and TRBJ1-5; the D call from TCRdb, TRBD1, cannot be confirmed without DNA. TRBV23-1 is labeled an ORF, and its function is uncertain. The CDR3 loop spans 17 amino acids. CDR3 amino acids: CASSPKGQGRSNQPQHF.

The CDR3 reads CASSSTGVEQYF. The chain uses TRBV7-6 and TRBJ2-7; without DNA, the TCRdb call of TRBD1 cannot be checked. The CDR3 has 12 residues. Germline V CDR1 and CDR2: SGHVS, FNYEAQ.

V and J are TRBV7-9 and TRBJ2-5. The CDR3 has 14 residues. CDR1 and CDR2 (germline): SEHNR, FQNEAQ (reference sequence). CDR3 residues: CASSLPTTQETQYF. The variable domain in full, with the rest retrieved from reference TRBV7-9 and TRBJ2-5, is DTGVSQNPRHKITKRGQNVTFRCDPISEHNRLYWYRQTLGQGPEFLTYFQNEAQLEKSRLLSDRFSAERPKGSFSTLEIQRTEQGDSAMYLCASSLPTTQETQYFGPGTRLLVL.

The chain carries TRBV7-9 and TRBJ1-2. The CDR3 runs to 17 residues. The V gene's germline CDR1 is SEHNR and CDR2 FQNEAQ (reference sequence). The CDR3: CASRENVPQRINYGYTF.

The rearrangement joins TRBV7-9 to TRBJ2-7. This CDR3 has 13 amino acids. Germline-derived CDR1 and CDR2 are SEHNR and FQNEAQ (reference sequence). CDR3 sequence reads: CASSVADTYEQYF.

V and J are TRBV7-9 and TRBJ2-7; checking the TCRdb D call of TRBD1 is not possible without DNA. Germline loops: CDR1 SEHNR, CDR2 FQNEAQ (reference sequence). The CDR3 has 16 residues. CDR3 sequence reads: CASSFLQGRPSYEQYF.

The chain links TRBV9 to TRBJ2-7; TCRdb names TRBD1, which stays unverified in the absence of DNA. The CDR3 has 14 residues. The V gene's germline CDR1 is SGDLS and CDR2 YYNGEE. CDR3 region: CVPPEGQALYEQYF.

The rearrangement uses TRBV29-1 and TRBJ1-2; with no DNA, the TCRdb D assignment of TRBD1 cannot be verified. Germline V gene data show CDR1 as SQVTM and CDR2 as ANQGSEA. This CDR3 spans 13 amino acids. The CDR3 region is CSVDPQGNPGYTF.

This sequence joins TRBV9 and TRBJ1-5; TCRdb proposes TRBD1, but this gene call is untestable without DNA. Germline V gene lookup returns CDR1 SGDLS and CDR2 YYNGEE. The CDR3 spans 14 residues. This chain's CDR3 is CASSATGIDQPQHF.

The chain recombines TRBV6-1 with TRBJ1-1. The CDR3 extends over 11 amino acids. Germline V CDR1 and CDR2: MNHNS, SASEGT. This chain's CDR3 is CASSEATEAFF.

The chain joins TRBV1 to TRBJ2-1; checking the TCRdb D call of TRBD2 is not possible without DNA. TRBV1 counts as a pseudogene. The CDR3 is 15 amino acids. The chain's CDR3 is CTSSQDGWRVNEQFF.

The chain couples TRBV7-9 to TRBJ2-1; TCRdb returns TRBD1, unconfirmable since there is no DNA. The CDR3 length is 13 residues. The germline CDR1 and CDR2 sequences are SEHNR and FQNEAQ (reference sequence). CDR3 protein: CASIGTGNNEQFF.

The chain recombines TRBV13 with TRBJ1-1; the D call from TCRdb, TRBD1, cannot be confirmed without DNA. Germline CDR1 is PRHDT and CDR2 is FYEKMQ (reference sequence). CDR3 length equals 15 residues. CDR3 in amino acids: CASSPPPETDLEAFF.

This chain connects TRBV3-1 to TRBJ1-1; TCRdb lists TRBD1, though no DNA is available to test this call. This CDR3 has 13 amino acids. Germline CDR1 and CDR2: LGHDT and YNNKEL (reference sequence). The CDR3 is CASGFGAGTEAFF.

The chain combines TRBV20-1 with TRBJ2-1; TCRdb lists TRBD1, though no DNA is available to test this call. The CDR3 contains 14 residues. CDR1 is DFQATT and CDR2 is SNEGSKA in the germline V gene (reference sequence). The CDR3 spells CSAKSLAGGNEQFF.